One sample yielded the 7 T cell receptor beta chains listed below, sequenced in a study of cytomegalovirus exposure and HLA in healthy donors. The study ran its PCR with 60 Vbeta and 13 Jbeta primers. The method was immunoSEQ multiplex PCR; TCRdb's version includes in-frame clones alone and lacks a portion of them. The listing contains some 71,000 clones. Sequencing was carried out using PBMCs. All receptors derive from a woman aged 30 to 39 in good health and CMV-seronegative.

This chain's CDR3 is CASSYYRGLSWEQFF. As DNA, the CDR3 is TGTGCCAGCAGTTATTACAGGGGGCTGAGTTGGGAGCAGTTCTTC. The rearrangement joins TRBV6-5 to TRBJ2-1; the match to TRBD1 covers 9 bases. Looked up from germline, CDR1 is MNHEY and CDR2 is SVGAGI. The junction had 10 bases not matched to a gene; V was cut back by 3 bases and J by 10 bases. CDR3 size: 15 residues.

The gene calls are TRBV6-5 and TRBJ2-1; 10 bases fit TRBD2. Germline-derived CDR1 and CDR2 are MNHEY and SVGAGI. After removal of 7 bases from V and 3 bases from J, the junction contained 3 bases not matched to a gene. CDR3 length equals 14 residues. The chain's CDR3 is CASTRLAGYNEQFF. CDR3 bases: TGTGCCAGCACCAGACTAGCGGGCTACAATGAGCAGTTCTTC.

The CDR3: CASSLAGTGNSPLHF. The CDR3 coding sequence is TGTGCCAGCAGCTTGGCCGGGACAGGTAATTCACCCCTCCACTTT. The chain couples TRBV5-4 to TRBJ1-6, with 8 bases matching TRBD1. Germline V gene sequence: CDR1 SGHNT, CDR2 YYREEE (reference sequence). Unmatched junction bases numbered 2, after V lost 0 bases and J lost 6 bases. This CDR3 region has 15 residues.

This chain uses TRBV25-1 with TRBJ1-5, with D possibly being TRBD1 (5 bases). Germline assignment: CDR1 MGHDK and CDR2 SYGVNS. Trimming took 6 bases from V and 2 from J, leaving 14 bases between them. The length of the CDR3 is 15 residues. CDR3 sequence: CASSPSRVGNQPQHF. DNA for the CDR3: TGTGCCAGCAGCCCTTCCAGGGTTGGCAATCAGCCCCAGCATTTT.

The chain links TRBV7-9 to TRBJ1-2, with D uncertain. The germline V gene has CDR1 SEHNR and CDR2 FQNEAQ (reference sequence). The CDR3 loop spans 12 amino acids. V was clipped by 5 bases and J by 4 bases, with 8 bases between them. CDR3 protein: CASSPVPYGYTF. CDR3 nucleotides: TGTGCCAGCAGCCCAGTGCCCTATGGCTACACCTTC.

The chain carries TRBV7-9 and TRBJ2-7; TRBD2 aligns across 10 bases. The germline V gene has CDR1 SEHNR and CDR2 FQNEAQ (reference sequence). Losses at the gene ends were 5 bases for V and 4 bases for J; bases not matched to a gene: 11. This CDR3 region has 16 residues. The CDR3 protein is CASSPWGVAGGYEQYF. For the CDR3, the DNA is TGTGCCAGCAGCCCGTGGGGTGTAGCGGGGGGATACGAGCAGTACTTC.

The chain has TRBV4-2 and TRBJ1-3, with D perhaps TRBD1 (6 bases). The V gene's germline CDR1 is LGHNA and CDR2 YNFKEQ. This CDR3 is 16 amino acids long. Deletions cut 1 base from V and 0 bases from J, with 10 bases between. CDR3 DNA: TGTGCCAGCAGCCAAGTTGGACAGTACTCTGGAAACACCATATATTTT. Translating gives CASSQVGQYSGNTIYF.